The rows below give T cell receptor beta chains drawn from one sample of a study of cytomegalovirus exposure and HLA in healthy donors. Using immunoSEQ multiplex PCR, the repertoire was profiled, and TCRdb retains in-frame clones only, with some absent. The sample has 95,000 to 150,000 clones; more than 65% are singletons. Specimen: PBMCs. The receptors derive from a man between 18 and 35 years old in good health and CMV-seropositive. The CDR3 runs from the conserved cysteine through the conserved F or W. D genes are given only for firm matches.

d_gene | v_gene | CDR3aa
TRBD1 | TRBV27 | CASSFSKGQGYIGYTF
. | TRBV30 | CAWSAIKRIGQETQYF
. | TRBV7-9 | CASSLAGVHTGELFF
TRBD2 | TRBV19 | CASSIAGGDTQYF
. | TRBV10-3 | CAISPTGNTEAFF
. | TRBV5-6 | CASSITGSGNTIYF
TRBD2 | TRBV5-4 | CASSLLAGQETQYF
. | TRBV5-5 | CASSLVTGPSSYNSPLHF
. | TRBV6-6 | CASSYVHQGSATEAFF
. | TRBV5-1 | CASNSGSNEQFF
. | TRBV5-4 | CASSSAGRRNSPLHF
TRBD2 | TRBV13 | CASSLGGGLAGPYPKNIQYF
TRBD1 | TRBV18 | CASSSSTGRRSYGYTF
. | TRBV6-5 | CASGQGYEQYF
. | TRBV19 | CASSIDTVNEETQYF
TRBD1 | TRBV6-5 | CASSSPGQGNTEAFF
TRBD2 | TRBV15 | CATCAGTSDTDTQYF
TRBD2 | TRBV5-1 | CASSLETSGRAIAREQFF
TRBD1 | TRBV6-6 | CASSNSGTGGGGYTF
TRBD2 | TRBV7-2 | CASSASGTSGRVVEQYF
. | TRBV5-1 | CASNYQGNTEAFF
. | TRBV7-9 | CASSHSRGATEAFF
. | TRBV30 | CAWGGHSSNQPQHF
. | TRBV7-9 | CASSLGPNNEQFF
TRBD2 | TRBV5-1 | CASSLEGTKSEQYF
. | TRBV4-3 | CASSQDVTVAKNIQYF
. | TRBV10-3 | CAISERGNYAFF
TRBD2 | TRBV19 | CASSRAGLAGSKTYEQYF
. | TRBV2 | CASSATDSGNTIYF
TRBD1 | TRBV2 | CARKGYGTGAEAFF
TRBD1 | TRBV19 | CASSIRGPVSYEQYF
. | TRBV18 | CASSPPLPSAEQYF
TRBD1 | TRBV10-2 | CASSPTGRDTEAFF
TRBD1 | TRBV5-1 | CASSWGPGQPYGYTF
. | TRBV5-8 | CASSYTGVQETQYF
. | TRBV7-8 | CASSSTGDNYEQYF
. | TRBV7-9 | CASSLEAAGHGYTF
. | TRBV7-8 | CASGAGASYEQYF
TRBD1 | TRBV2 | CASSDRTGDSGYTF
. | TRBV30 | CAWSVVSGESGNTIYF
TRBD2 | TRBV7-2 | CASSPGLAGYEQYF
TRBD1 | TRBV4-3 | CASSQGGQGSSYNEQFF
TRBD1 | TRBV7-8 | CASSSTGHPERLNTEAFF
. | TRBV4-1 | CASSQASGYEQYF
TRBD1 | TRBV7-2 | CASSPGTGFNSPLHF
. | TRBV4-3 | CASSQVLQPPAFF
TRBD2 | TRBV18 | CASSPARGGRGEEQYF
. | TRBV7-2 | CASSLKFQDGKNSPLHF
TRBD1 | TRBV7-2 | CASSQRPGQGYGYTF
. | TRBV19 | CASSITRQGFSNQPQHF
TRBD2 | TRBV28 | CASRRGGRVGDEQFF
. | TRBV19 | CASSITRGSQPQHF
. | TRBV27 | CASSLYTRVHEQYF
TRBD2 | TRBV5-4 | CASSFQRGYNEQFF